Listed below are T cell receptor beta chains from one sample, sequenced in a study of blood T cell repertoires in COVID-19. The data were produced by immunoSEQ multiplex PCR, yet TCRdb's version contains in-frame clones alone and is incomplete. The table shows around 160,000 clones, with roughly 84% occurring only once. Sequencing was done on a sample of PBMCs or T cells enriched from blood (not recorded which). The receptors were gathered from a woman aged 45 to 65 who had been exposed to COVID-19. Both conserved end residues are part of each CDR3. D genes are given only for firm matches. The size entry is marked missing in some rows and otherwise reads once, few, many or a size class.

j_call clone_size cdr3_length v_call d_call cdr3_nt cdr3_aa
TRBJ2-1 . 14 TRBV19 TRBD2 TGTGCCAGTCTGGGGGGGATCTCCTACAATGAGCAGTTCTTC CASLGGISYNEQFF
TRBJ2-1 . 14 TRBV21-1 . TGTGCCAGCAGCGATAAGGACTATTACAATGAGCAGTTCTTC CASSDKDYYNEQFF
TRBJ1-1 . 16 TRBV19 TRBD1 TGTGCCAGTAGCGAAAGGACAGGGAGGAGGCCCACTGAAGCTTTCTTT CASSERTGRRPTEAFF
TRBJ1-1 . 14 TRBV7-8 TRBD1 TGTGCCAGCAGCTTAGGGACAGGGGGTGTTTGGGCTTTCTTT CASSLGTGGVWAFF
TRBJ1-4 . 16 TRBV6-6 . TGTGCCAGCAGTTACTTTCCCGGGGGGAATAATGAAAAACTGTTTTTT CASSYFPGGNNEKLFF
TRBJ2-1 . 15 TRBV5-6 TRBD2 TGTGCCAGCAGCTCACTAGCGGGGGGGCAGAATGAGCAGTTCTTC CASSSLAGGQNEQFF
TRBJ2-3 . 17 TRBV11-2 TRBD2 TGTGCCAGCAGCCCCCCCTTAATGACTAGCGGGTCAGATACGCAGTATTTT CASSPPLMTSGSDTQYF
TRBJ1-1 . 13 TRBV5-4 . TGTGCCAGCAGCCCGGAGGTAACCACTGAAGCTTTCTTT CASSPEVTTEAFF
TRBJ2-4 . 18 TRBV3-1/TRBV3-2 TRBD2 TGTGCCAGAGGGCCGGCGGGAGTCCATGGAGTCCCCAAAAACATTCAGTACTTC CARGPAGVHGVPKNIQYF
TRBJ2-7 . 15 TRBV4-2 . TGTGCCAGCAGCCAAGAATACAAGGCGCTAGGCGAGCAGTACTTC CASSQEYKALGEQYF
TRBJ1-3 . 13 TRBV10-3 . TGTGCCATCGGGAAGAGGGAGGGAAACACCATATATTTT CAIGKREGNTIYF
TRBJ2-5 . 15 TRBV6-5 TRBD2 TGTGCCAGCAGTTCCCAACTAGCGAGGGAAGAGACCCAGTACTTC CASSSQLAREETQYF
TRBJ1-2 . 17 TRBV7-9 TRBD1 TGTGCCAGCAGCTTTGCCCCCGGACAGGGGGCCAACTATGGCTACACCTTC CASSFAPGQGANYGYTF
TRBJ1-2 . 15 TRBV6-5 TRBD1 TGTGCCAGCAGTCGCCCGGACAGGGGGACCTATGGCTACACCTTC CASSRPDRGTYGYTF
TRBJ2-1 . 13 TRBV2 TRBD2 TGTGCCGGCACTAGCGGTTCTTACAATGAGCAGTTCTTC CAGTSGSYNEQFF
TRBJ1-1 . 13 TRBV19 . TGTGCCAGTAGTATCGGGGGGTTCACTGAAGCTTTCTTT CASSIGGFTEAFF
TRBJ1-1 . 15 TRBV7-6 . TGTGCCAGCAGCTCGGGGGGAACCTGGGACACTGAAGCTTTCTTT CASSSGGTWDTEAFF
TRBJ1-3 . 14 TRBV30 . TGTGCCTGGAGAGGAGTCGGGGGTGAAAACACCATATATTTT CAWRGVGGENTIYF
TRBJ2-1 . 13 TRBV3-1/TRBV3-2 . TGTGCCAGCAGCCAACCTAGCAAGCATGAGCAGTTCTTC CASSQPSKHEQFF
TRBJ1-1 . 15 TRBV4-2 . TGTGCCAGCAGCCAAGAGCCCCTCAGTAACACTGAAGCTTTCTTT CASSQEPLSNTEAFF
TRBJ2-5 . 14 TRBV6-2/TRBV6-3 . TGTGCCAGCAGATACAGTCCTAGCCGAGAGACCCAGTACTTC CASRYSPSRETQYF
TRBJ2-7 . 13 TRBV25-1 . TGTGCCAGCAGTGATCAGGTAACCTACGAGCAGTACTTC CASSDQVTYEQYF
TRBJ1-2 . 13 TRBV6-6 TRBD1 TGTGCCAGCACCTATGGGGACAGCCCTCTCTCCACCTTC CASTYGDSPLSTF
TRBJ1-1 . 11 TRBV7-9 . TGTGCCAGCAGCTTTGGTGGGCCAGCTTTCTTT CASSFGGPAFF
TRBJ1-4 . 13 TRBV29-1 TRBD1 TGCAGCGCGCGGGACAGGGGGCCGGAAAAACTGTTTTTT CSARDRGPEKLFF
TRBJ2-2 . 16 TRBV7-3 . TGTGCCAGCAGCTTAGCTGGGCACGCGAACACCGGGGAGCTGTTTTTT CASSLAGHANTGELFF
TRBJ1-6 . 15 TRBV5-1 . TGCGCCAGCAGCTTCGACAGGTTCGGGAATTCACCCCTCCACTTT CASSFDRFGNSPLHF
TRBJ2-3 . 15 TRBV29-1 TRBD2 TGCAGCGTTGAAGCGGCCCTAGCGGGAGCAGATACGCAGTATTTT CSVEAALAGADTQYF
TRBJ1-2 . 15 TRBV25-1 . TGTGCCAGCAGTGAAGGTCAGGGCCCTAGGGCTGGCTACACCTTC CASSEGQGPRAGYTF
TRBJ1-5 . 15 TRBV16 . TGTGCCAGCAGCCAAAGGGAGCATAGCAATCAGCCCCAGCATTTT CASSQREHSNQPQHF
TRBJ2-2 . 15 TRBV7-2 . TGTGCCAGCAGCTTAGGCGGTTATAACACCGGGGAGCTGTTTTTT CASSLGGYNTGELFF
TRBJ2-1 . 19 TRBV11-2 TRBD2 TGTGCCAGCAGCTTATCAGCAGGAGGACTAGCGGGGGCCTACAATGAGCAGTTCTTC CASSLSAGGLAGAYNEQFF
TRBJ1-5 once 13 TRBV19 . TGTGCCAGTAGTTCCTCCTCCCGTCAGCCCCAGCATTTT CASSSSSRQPQHF
TRBJ2-3 . 16 TRBV5-4 TRBD1 TGTGCCAGCAGCTTGGCCGTCAGGGGGCGAACAGATACGCAGTATTTT CASSLAVRGRTDTQYF
TRBJ1-1 . 14 TRBV30 TRBD1 TGTGCCTGGGCTCGGACAGGGGGCACGACTGAAGCTTTCTTT CAWARTGGTTEAFF
TRBJ2-5 . 17 TRBV7-2 TRBD2 TGTGCCAGCAGCTTAGGTCCCCGAAGCGGGAGGGGAGAGACCCAGTACTTC CASSLGPRSGRGETQYF
TRBJ2-3 . 16 TRBV7-2 TRBD2 TGTGCCAGCAGCACGAAAGCGGGACTTCGGCGAGATACGCAGTATTTT CASSTKAGLRRDTQYF
TRBJ2-7 many 13 TRBV6-1 . TGTGCCAGCAGTTTGACAGAGACCTACGAGCAGTACTTC CASSLTETYEQYF
TRBJ2-7 . 12 TRBV5-6 . TGTGCCAGCAGCCCCTTCTCCTACGAGCAGTACTTC CASSPFSYEQYF
TRBJ2-3 few 14 TRBV6-5 . TGTGCCAGCAGCCGTCCGAATAGTTTAGATACGCAGTATTTT CASSRPNSLDTQYF
TRBJ2-3 . 15 TRBV13 TRBD2 TGTGCCAGCAGCTTCTGGCGGGGGGGCACAGATACGCAGTATTTT CASSFWRGGTDTQYF
TRBJ1-5 few 14 TRBV2 TRBD1 TGTGCCAGCCGAGACAGGGGGGTAAATCAGCCCCAGCATTTT CASRDRGVNQPQHF